The TCR beta chain under discussion was sequenced for a study of cytotoxic CD8 clonotypes in ibrutinib-treated CLL (dated by TCRdb to about 2021). Looking at the study overall: The cohort had about a dozen relapsed/refractory and under 16 treatment-naive patients; roughly 18 were IGHV unmutated. Responses were partial in approximately 24 patients and complete in 2; after median approximately 5.5 years follow-up, around 14 stayed in remission and 12 progressed. Response samples were taken after a median of approximately 13 months on treatment, ranging from about 6 to 40 months. On average, each sample yielded approximately 250,000 productive templates and about 100,000 productive rearrangements. Of the 90 or so people in the trial, about two dozen had longitudinal samples available. Cryopreserved peripheral blood mononuclear cells were collected at three points: before therapy, at response, and at either sustained remission or disease progression. Patients were still on ibrutinib when every remission and progressive disease sample was collected.

Note on this clone: Its antigen is not yet known. The input lacks base qualities; no much larger clone sits a single base away.

Each clonotype received, on average, approximately 9.9x coverage in deep resolution sequencing performed on a MiSeq, where the target depth lay between 1 in 1 million and 1 in 200,000 T cells. The immunoSEQ hsTCRB Kit was used to generate TCR beta libraries. On the study's bioinformatics: The data were analyzed with ImmunoSEQ Analyzer and ImmunoSEQ Data Assistant, and V, D and J gene assignments followed IMGT definitions. Clonality was computed as one minus normalized Shannon entropy of productive rearrangement frequencies, ranging from 0 to 1. Only overrepresented clonotypes making up at least 0.05% of the repertoire of each patient were included in the public clonotype analysis. Fewer than 15 repertoires from age-matched healthy donors, obtained from immuneACCESS, served as clonality controls. This is the immuneACCESS table as TCRdb keeps it, with only in-frame sequences that have V and J called. A part of the clones is gone; compared with another copy, unresolved V genes explain less than half, and the rest is unexplained. That table supplies the V and J calls and clone size; D and trimming were determined from the DNA. This sample lists 300,000 or so clones; about 64% were detected once. 6.3% of the sample is in the top ten clones.

Roughly 2 micrograms of genomic DNA were extracted from cryopreserved PBMCs for TCR beta library preparation. High-throughput TCR beta sequencing was performed on longitudinal blood samples from CLL patients receiving ibrutinib monotherapy. The patients were enrolled in a single-center, open-label phase 2 trial of ibrutinib monotherapy. CDR1 and CDR2 are drawn from the germline V gene (reference sequence): LNHDA, SQIVND. V sheds 0 bases and J sheds 5 bases, leaving 13 bases between their ends. CDR3 length: 16 amino acids, cysteine to phenylalanine. Only CDR3 DNA is held: 48 bases, read in frame from base 1. Summary of the overall study and its limitations: Public clonotypes were found to be uncommon and were observed to contract or remain stable during treatment; the increase in clonality was shown to reflect expansion of private clonotypes at ibrutinib response. At baseline, clonality was higher than in age-matched healthy donors and showed a strong correlation with circulating CD8+ T-cell counts. At ibrutinib response clonality went up, during sustained remission it held steady, and at progression it dropped back toward baseline. Sustained-remission and progressing patients did not have matched sampling times, and lymph node repertoires were not examined.

The sequenced sample was PBMCs, obtained after 36 months of ibrutinib treatment. The TCR sequence derives from a human donor with chronic lymphocytic leukemia. The V and J genes are TRBV19 and TRBJ1-4, with no D gene named confidently. The DNA sequence is given as TGTGCCAGTAGTATAGATAGGGCACAAGAAAATGAAAAACTGTTTTTT. Translated, this is CASSIDRAQENEKLFF.